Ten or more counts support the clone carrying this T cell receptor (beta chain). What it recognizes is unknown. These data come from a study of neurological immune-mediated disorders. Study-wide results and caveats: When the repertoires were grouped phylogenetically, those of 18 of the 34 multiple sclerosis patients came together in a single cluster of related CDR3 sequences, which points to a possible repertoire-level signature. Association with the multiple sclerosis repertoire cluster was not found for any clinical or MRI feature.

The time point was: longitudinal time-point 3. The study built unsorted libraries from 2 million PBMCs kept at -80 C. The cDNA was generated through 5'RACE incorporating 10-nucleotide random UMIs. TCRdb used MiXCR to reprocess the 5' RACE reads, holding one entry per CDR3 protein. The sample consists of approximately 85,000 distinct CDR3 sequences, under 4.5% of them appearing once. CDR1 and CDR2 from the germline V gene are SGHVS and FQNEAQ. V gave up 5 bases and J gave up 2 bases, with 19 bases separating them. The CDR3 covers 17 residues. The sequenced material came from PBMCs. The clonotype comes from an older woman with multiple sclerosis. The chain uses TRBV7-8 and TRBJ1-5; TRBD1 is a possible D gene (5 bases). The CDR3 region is CASSPLGGSGGNQPQHF. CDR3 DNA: TGTGCCAGCAGCCCCCTCGGGGGGAGTGGGGGCAATCAGCCCCAGCATTTT.